This TCR beta chain originates from a study of Ad26.COV2.S vaccination and SARS-CoV-2 variants. Study conclusions and caveats: People who got the vaccine had more spike-specific TCR breadth than people who got placebo.

The CDR3 length is 16 residues. Germline CDR1 is MDHEN and CDR2 is SYDVKM. V lost 5 bases to trimming and J lost 3 bases, with 19 bases between them. As to treatment: some 20 received Ad26.COV2.S at low or high dose, single or two shots; about five received placebo; per-sample allocation not given. Sampling took place 63 days after the first vaccine or placebo injection. Participants' vaccine, an Ad26 vector, delivered Wuhan-strain SARS-CoV-2 spike. Only one count was recorded for this clone. Its cognate antigen is unknown. Sequencing was performed with immunoSEQ multiplex PCR; in TCRdb, only in-frame clones are kept and a portion is missing. The table lists a few hundred thousand clones, approximately 83% of them singletons.

This clonotype was sampled from a person aged 18-60 years who received the Ad26.COV2.S COVID-19 vaccine or a placebo. The sample was peripheral blood, taken in a trial of Ad26.COV2.S vaccine versus placebo. The chain links TRBV28 to TRBJ1-2, with D tentatively TRBD1 (6 bases). CDR3 region: CASSLGGGAGDYGYTF. In DNA, the CDR3 is TGTGCCAGCAGTCTAGGTGGGGGGGCGGGAGACTATGGCTACACCTTC.